What follows are 7 T cell receptor beta chains derived from one specimen sequenced in a study of blood T cell repertoires in COVID-19. Repertoires were generated with immunoSEQ multiplex PCR, while TCRdb's copy carries only in-frame clones and drops some. The sample lists over 300,000 clones; approximately 85% were seen once. The sequenced sample was peripheral blood. All receptors come from a human donor in a cohort sampled during active COVID-19.

The sample holds one count of this clone. This chain links TRBV12-5 with TRBJ1-2, with 8 bases that match TRBD1. The CDR3 contains 13 residues. Germline loops: CDR1 LGHNT, CDR2 FRNRAP. V trimming: 4 bases; J trimming: 8 bases; junction bases outside the gene matches: 6. Here the CDR3 reads CASGYGQGRGYTF. Here the CDR3 DNA reads TGTGCTAGTGGTTACGGACAGGGCCGGGGCTACACCTTC.

V gene TRBV20-1 combines with J gene TRBJ2-3; D may be TRBD2 (6 bases). CDR1 DFQATT and CDR2 SNEGSKA come from the germline V gene (reference sequence). The CDR3 loop spans 14 amino acids. The V gene lost 4 bases and the J gene lost 3 bases, with 14 bases spanning the gap. In DNA form, the CDR3 reads TGCAGTGCTACTGACGGGGGACCAACAGATACGCAGTATTTT. Its translation: CSATDGGPTDTQYF.

The sample holds a few counts of this clone. This chain joins TRBV11-1 and TRBJ2-7, with 10 nucleotides matching TRBD1. Germline loops: CDR1 SGHAT, CDR2 FQDESV (reference sequence). This CDR3 spans 14 amino acids. The junction had 7 bases not matched to a gene; V was cut back by 5 bases and J by 6 bases. CDR3 protein: CASSPDRGLREQYF. CDR3 bases: TGTGCCAGCAGCCCCGACAGGGGGCTACGCGAGCAGTACTTC. Combining the CDR3 with reference TRBV11-1 and TRBJ2-7 gives the whole variable domain EAEVAQSPRYKITEKSQAVAFWCDPISGHATLYWYRQILGQGPELLVQFQDESVVDDSQLPKDRFSAERLKGVDSTLKIQPAELGDSAMYLCASSPDRGLREQYFGPGTRLTVT.

The CDR3 region is CASSGSRYEQFF. The CDR3 DNA sequence: TGTGCCAGCAGCGGAAGCAGGTATGAGCAGTTCTTC. This rearrangement joins TRBV14 to TRBJ2-1; D not resolved. This CDR3 has 12 residues. Between the trimmed V and J ends, which lost 5 bases and 8 bases, there was a span of 10 bases. Germline assignment: CDR1 SGHDN and CDR2 FVKESK.

The rearrangement joins TRBV13 to TRBJ2-2; 8 bases agree with TRBD1. V lost 5 bases to trimming and J lost 4 bases; unmatched junction nucleotides: 9. The CDR3 spans 16 residues. Germline values: CDR1 PRHDT, CDR2 FYEKMQ (reference sequence). In nucleotides, the CDR3 is TGTGCCAGCAGCCTCAGGACAGGGCGCAGCACCGGGGAGCTGTTTTTT. Translating gives CASSLRTGRSTGELFF.

The V gene is TRBV30, the J gene TRBJ2-5; 12 nucleotides match TRBD2. CDR1 is GTSNPN, CDR2 SVGIG, per germline (reference sequence). CDR3 length: 15 residues. V lost 2 bases and J lost 1; bases outside the gene matches: 2. Written as DNA, the CDR3 is TGTGCCTGGAGTAGGACTAGCGGGGTCCAAGAGACCCAGTACTTC. The encoded protein is CAWSRTSGVQETQYF. The full variable domain, rest sourced from reference TRBV30 and TRBJ2-5, is SQTIHQWPATLVQPVGSPLSLECTVEGTSNPNLYWYRQAAGRGLQLLFYSVGIGQISSEVPQNLSASRPQDRQFILSSKKLLLSDSGFYLCAWSRTSGVQETQYFGPGTRLLVL.

This clone was found a few times. The chain has TRBV6-1 and TRBJ2-1; TRBD2 agrees at 13 bases. This CDR3 is built from 15 residues. The germline CDR1 and CDR2 sequences are MNHNS and SASEGT. J gave up 6 bases and V 1 base, and 0 bases lay outside the gene matches. The CDR3 loop is CASSEGTSGGNEQFF. The CDR3 region has the DNA TGTGCCAGCAGTGAAGGGACTAGCGGGGGCAATGAGCAGTTCTTC.